This TCR beta chain is drawn from a study of response to subunit inactivated influenza vaccine. Each CDR3 protein gets one entry after TCRdb re-called the RT-PCR reads with MiXCR. Among about 570,000 distinct CDR3 sequences listed, about 11% were seen once. Trimming at V came to 0 bases and at J to 4 bases, leaving 6 bases not matched to a gene. CDR3 length equals 17 residues. Germline assignment: CDR1 LGHNA and CDR2 YNFKEQ. These sequences were also reported in another study, on T cells expressing NK-cell markers. From that study: UMIs accompanied the 5'RACE template switching by which TCR beta cDNA was made. All TCR beta repertoires analysed originated from sorted CD3+CD56+NKG2C+, CD3+CD56+NKG2C- and CD3+CD56-NKG2C+ T cells.

The receptor comes from a man aged 45-65 years who received an inactivated influenza vaccine. The source material was PBMCs from blood, sampled on the day of vaccination. The chain combines TRBV4-2 with TRBJ2-2, with TRBD2 identical over 9 bases. In DNA form, the CDR3 reads TGTGCCAGCAGCCAAGATTCCCTAGCGGGGACCACCGGGGAGCTGTTTTTT. This sequence encodes CASSQDSLAGTTGELFF.